This T cell receptor (beta chain) originates from a study of identical twins. V was cut by 0 bases and J by 2 bases, with 17 bases left in between. Germline V gene data show CDR1 as DFQATT and CDR2 as SNEGSKA (reference sequence). The CDR3 is 17 amino acids. Healthy Caucasians provided all donations. TCRdb reprocessed the 5' RACE reads via MiXCR and lists one record per CDR3 protein. This table holds hundreds of thousands of distinct CDR3 sequences, 8.6% found once. In this sample, this clonotype turned up a few times. These data also featured in a second study, about yellow fever vaccine responses in identical twins. That report adds: Twin vaccine T cell responses reportedly seemed partly convergent, partly personalized.

Sequencing used PBMCs. The chain uses TRBV20-1 and TRBJ2-1, with D tentatively TRBD2 (5 bases). The sequence was collected from a woman aged 18-29 years in good health. The DNA of the CDR3 is TGCAGTGCTAGAGATGGCTCCCAGCGGTCCACCTACAATGAGCAGTTCTTC. Translating it yields CSARDGSQRSTYNEQFF.